What follows are 27 T cell receptor beta chains derived from one specimen sequenced in a study of T cells in women clearing cervical HPV infection. Data came from immunoSEQ multiplex PCR; TCRdb stores just in-frame clones and leaves some out. Here the sample table reports around 20,000 clones. The source material was blood buffy coat. Receptors originate from a woman between 18 and 70 years old with a cervical HPV16 infection that either progressed to CIN3+ or cleared (not recorded which).

As to this clone: From the germline J gene comes the end of the CDR3, since the read stops 3 residues before it. V usage is TRBV7-9 and J usage is TRBJ2-3; 12 bases map to TRBD2. CDR3 length: 15 residues. CDR1 SEHNR and CDR2 FQNEAQ come from the germline V gene (reference sequence). Trimming removed 5 bases from V and 4 bases from J; junction bases left unmatched: 4. The chain's CDR3 is CASSPRTSGADTQYF. The DNA read from the CDR3 is TGTGCCAGCAGCCCAAGGACTAGCGGGGCAGATACG.

As concerns this clone: The read ends 3 residues early relative to the CDR3; the germline J gene fills the gap. The chain employs TRBV30 and TRBJ1-2; D is possibly TRBD1 (5 bases). Germline assignment: CDR1 GTSNPN and CDR2 SVGIG (reference sequence). CDR3 length: 13 residues. The CDR3 is CAWSVKGSYDYTF. CDR3 bases read: TGTGCCTGGAGTGTTAAGGGGTCCTACGAC.

To note about this clone: The read terminates 3 residues ahead of where the CDR3 ends, so the germline J gene completes it. The rearrangement uses TRBV7-3 and TRBJ2-1, with TRBD1 matching 7 bases. Germline CDR1 and CDR2: SGHTA and FQGTGA. The CDR3 runs 19 residues. Unmatched junction bases numbered 13, after V lost 1 base and J lost 1 base. CDR3 region: CASSLRAVTGASSYNEQFF. CDR3 bases read: TGTGCCAGCAGCTTAAGAGCCGTAACAGGGGCGTCTTCCTACAATGAG.

Comments on this clone: The CDR3 goes on 3 residues after the read ends, and that part is filled in from the germline J gene. This chain joins TRBV7-6 and TRBJ2-3; TRBD2 matches 9 bases. Per the germline V gene, CDR1 is SGHVS and CDR2 is FNYEAQ. Germline trimming cut 1 base from V and 1 base from J; bases unmatched to any gene: 6. CDR3 length equals 17 residues. CDR3 DNA, as far as it was read: TGTGCCAGCAGCTTAGTGTCTAGCGGGGCTCGCACAGATACG. Protein sequence: CASSLVSSGARTDT. The entire CDR3 protein is CASSLVSSGARTDTQYF.

Its frequency marks this clone as medium-sized. The read finishes 3 residues shy of the CDR3 end, and the germline J gene is used to complete it. V usage is TRBV7-2 and J usage is TRBJ2-5; TRBD2 matches at 7 bases. Germline trimming cut 5 bases from V and 2 bases from J; bases unmatched to any gene: 5. Germline CDR1 and CDR2: SGHTA and FQGNSA. The CDR3 is 14 residues long. CDR3 bases read: TGTGCCAGCAGCCTACCGGGACTACAAGAGACC. The encoded protein is CASSLPGLQET. The CDR3 as a whole reads CASSLPGLQETQYF.

As regards this clone: The read ends 3 residues early relative to the CDR3; the germline J gene fills the gap. The chain combines TRBV5-1 with TRBJ1-2; D might be TRBD1 (6 bases). Germline V lookup: CDR1 SGHRS, CDR2 YFSETQ. The CDR3 contains 13 residues. V gave up 1 base and J gave up 6 bases, with 10 bases separating them. CDR3 sequence reads: CASSLSRGHGYTF. CDR3 DNA, as far as it was read: TGCGCCAGCAGCTTGAGCAGGGGTCATGGC.

Of note for this clone: Read sequence stops 3 residues before the CDR3 end, and the germline J gene provides the missing end. V gene TRBV5-4 combines with J gene TRBJ1-4; D perhaps matches TRBD1 (5 bases). Germline V CDR1 and CDR2: SGHNT, YYREEE (reference sequence). V was cut by 5 bases and J by 7 bases, with 18 bases left in between. This CDR3 region has 15 residues. This CDR3 is CASSPGREGLEKLFF. The sequenced part of the CDR3 DNA is TGTGCCAGCAGTCCAGGGAGGGAGGGACTTGAAAAA.

On this clone: Germline is not matched at one junction end, which may reflect a read error. The CDR3 end falls 3 residues outside the read, so it is completed with the germline J gene. The chain links TRBV4-2 to TRBJ2-3, with a tentative D call TRBD2 (6 bases). Germline CDR1 reads LGHNA; CDR2 reads YNFKEQ. The CDR3 contains 16 residues. CDR3 residues: CASSQDLGTATDTQYF. The sequenced part of the CDR3 DNA is TGCGCCAGCAGCCAAGATCTCGGGACTGCCACAGATACG.

In the case of this clone: The read finishes 3 residues shy of the CDR3 end, and the germline J gene is used to complete it. The gene calls are TRBV5-5 and TRBJ2-4, with a possible D match to TRBD1 (6 bases). CDR3 length: 14 amino acids. Germline CDR1 is SGHKS and CDR2 is YYEKEE (reference sequence). The sequenced part of the CDR3 DNA is TGTGCCAGCAGTTCCAATACGGGACACTGGACT. This sequence encodes CASSSNTGHWT. The complete CDR3 reads CASSSNTGHWTQYF.

Note on this clone: Coverage ceases 3 residues before the CDR3 finishes, and the germline J gene fills in the end. The rearrangement joins TRBV18 to TRBJ1-1, with D tentatively TRBD1 (5 bases). CDR3 length equals 15 residues. V lost 3 bases, J lost 4 bases, and 15 bases lay in between. Germline V CDR1 and CDR2: KGHSH, LQKENI. The CDR3 is CASSPSKGWVTEAFF. The DNA read from the CDR3 is TGTGCCAGCTCACCCAGCAAGGGGTGGGTCACTGAA.

CDR3 DNA (partial): TGTGCCAGCAGCCCATTAGCGGGGAGAGCGAATGAC. Protein sequence: CASSPLAGRAND. The whole CDR3 is CASSPLAGRANDYTF. The chain links TRBV7-9 to TRBJ1-2; D remains ambiguous. The read finishes 3 residues shy of the CDR3 end, and the germline J gene is used to complete it. CDR1 SEHNR and CDR2 FQNEAQ come from the germline V gene (reference sequence). This CDR3 spans 15 amino acids.

Regarding this clone: With the read ending 3 residues before the CDR3 end, the germline J gene is used to fill in that end. The J gene is TRBJ2-1, the V gene TRBV10-3; a possible D gene is TRBD1 (5 bases). CDR1 and CDR2 (germline): ENHRY, SYGVKD. The germline V and J ends were trimmed by 0 bases and 6 bases, with 15 bases remaining between them. The CDR3 extends over 16 amino acids. CDR3 DNA (partial): TGTGCCATCAGTGAGTCGACCAGGGTGGTAGGCAATGAG. It translates to CAISESTRVVGNE. The full CDR3 reads CAISESTRVVGNEQFF.

Concerning this clone itself: The observed sequence ends 3 residues before the CDR3 terminus, with the missing tail filled in from the germline J gene. The rearrangement joins TRBV7-9 to TRBJ1-1, with D possibly matching TRBD1 (6 bases). This CDR3 comprises 13 residues. The V gene's germline CDR1 is SEHNR and CDR2 FQNEAQ (reference sequence). V lost 5 bases, J lost 5 bases, and 12 bases lay in between. The CDR3 region is CASSPQGGTEAFF. The sequenced CDR3 bases are TGTGCCAGCAGCCCACAGGGAGGTACTGAA.

A note on this clone: The sequence runs out 3 residues before the end of the CDR3; the remainder is reconstructed from the germline J gene. V gene TRBV18 combines with J gene TRBJ1-5, with D maybe TRBD1 (6 bases). CDR1 and CDR2 from the germline V gene are KGHSH and LQKENI. V was trimmed by 3 bases and J by 4 bases, leaving 10 bases between them. The CDR3 sequence is 14 residues long. Incomplete CDR3 DNA: TGTGCCAGCTCACCCGGACAGTCAAATCAGCCC. Amino acid sequence: CASSPGQSNQP. The whole CDR3 is CASSPGQSNQPQHF.

Comment on this clone: The CDR3 end lies 3 residues beyond the end of the read and is filled in from the germline J gene. This chain links TRBV19 with TRBJ1-4, with D perhaps matching TRBD1 (6 bases). This CDR3 is 16 amino acids long. Germline CDR1 and CDR2: LNHDA and SQIVND (reference sequence). Incomplete CDR3 DNA: TGTGCCAGTAGCGCCGCGGGGGGGGGCGCGTATTCACCA. It translates to CASSAAGGGAYSP. The complete CDR3 reads CASSAAGGGAYSPLFF.

CDR3 DNA (partial): TGTGCCAGCAGCTTAGCTGGGACAGGGCTAATCGGCACTGAA. This sequence encodes CASSLAGTGLIGTE. The whole CDR3 is CASSLAGTGLIGTEAFF. This rearrangement joins TRBV7-2 to TRBJ1-1; 9 nucleotides line up with TRBD1. The sequence runs out 3 residues before the end of the CDR3; the remainder is reconstructed from the germline J gene. CDR1 and CDR2 (germline): SGHTA, FQGNSA. Trimming took 0 bases from V and 4 from J; bases not matched to a gene: 9. CDR3 length: 17 amino acids.

With regard to this clone: The read falls 3 residues short of the CDR3 end, and the missing part is taken from the germline J gene. The chain couples TRBV6-2 or TRBV6-3 to TRBJ2-2; D might be TRBD1 (5 bases). The ends were cut back, 6 bases at V and 4 bases at J, with 9 bases in the middle. The germline gives CDR1 MNHEY, CDR2 SVGEGT. The CDR3 spans 13 residues. The CDR3 DNA, read in part, is TGTGCCAGCAGATCGACAGTCACCGGGGAG. Translating it yields CASRSTVTGE. In full, the CDR3 reads CASRSTVTGELFF.

On this clone: The CDR3 end falls 3 residues outside the read, so it is completed with the germline J gene. The chain is built from TRBV7-2 and TRBJ1-1; perhaps TRBD1 as D (5 bases). Trimming removed 2 bases from V and 0 bases from J, with 10 bases in between. This CDR3 is built from 15 residues. CDR1 and CDR2 (germline): SGHTA, FQGNSA. CDR3 DNA, as far as it was read: TGTGCCAGCAGCTTATCTACAGGACTGAACACTGAA. Protein sequence: CASSLSTGLNTE. The complete CDR3 reads CASSLSTGLNTEAFF.

Concerning this clone itself: The read stops 3 residues short of the end of the CDR3; the missing end is completed from the germline J gene. The chain uses TRBV20-1 and TRBJ1-5; tentatively, D is TRBD1 (5 bases). Trimming left V 0 bases short and J 2 bases short, with 11 bases between. Germline V gene data show CDR1 as DFQATT and CDR2 as SNEGSKA (reference sequence). This CDR3 comprises 15 residues. The CDR3 DNA, read in part, is TGCAGTGCTAGAGAGCAGGTCAGGGGCAATCAGCCC. Its translation is CSAREQVRGNQP. The entire CDR3 is CSAREQVRGNQPQHF.

Turning to this clone: Read coverage stops 3 residues before the CDR3 terminus; the germline J gene supplies the remainder. This chain joins TRBV30 and TRBJ2-1, with TRBD2 matching 7 bases. Unmatched junction bases numbered 15, after V lost 2 bases and J lost 8 bases. There are 16 residues in the CDR3. Germline-derived CDR1 and CDR2 are GTSNPN and SVGIG (reference sequence). The CDR3 is CAWSIGAGLAGDEQFF. The covered CDR3 bases are TGTGCCTGGAGTATCGGGGCGGGCCTTGCGGGGGATGAG.

With regard to this clone: Read data end 3 residues before the CDR3 end; the end is taken from the germline J gene. The chain is built from TRBV2 and TRBJ2-2; D gene ambiguous. CDR3 length equals 14 residues. From germline, CDR1 is SNHLY and CDR2 FYNNEI. Partial CDR3 DNA: TGTGCCAGCAGTGAAGCGCAAGACACCACACCG. The encoded protein is CASSEAQDTTP. Given in full, the CDR3 is CASSEAQDTTPLFF.

The covered CDR3 bases are TGCAGTGCCCGTGGGGGGGGGAACACTGAA. Amino acid sequence: CSARGGGNTE. The whole CDR3 protein is CSARGGGNTEAFF. The chain recombines TRBV20-1 with TRBJ1-1; D is possibly TRBD1 (5 bases). With the read ending 3 residues before the CDR3 end, the germline J gene is used to fill in that end. The length of the CDR3 is 13 residues. The germline gives CDR1 DFQATT, CDR2 SNEGSKA (reference sequence). The V gene lost 6 bases and the J gene lost 1 base, with 12 bases spanning the gap.

On this clone: The CDR3 goes on 3 residues after the read ends, and that part is filled in from the germline J gene. The rearrangement links TRBV7-9 to TRBJ2-5; 8 bases map to TRBD1. The V and J ends lost 5 bases and 4 bases, in that order; junction bases with no gene match: 9. The CDR3 has 15 amino acids. Per the germline V gene, CDR1 is SEHNR and CDR2 is FQNEAQ (reference sequence). The CDR3: CASSRDRGSRETQYF. The CDR3 bases that were read are TGTGCCAGCAGCCGAGACAGGGGATCGCGAGAGACC. Looking up the rest from reference TRBV7-9 and TRBJ2-5 gives the full variable domain: DTGVSQNPRHKITKRGQNVTFRCDPISEHNRLYWYRQTLGQGPEFLTYFQNEAQLEKSRLLSDRFSAERPKGSFSTLEIQRTEQGDSAMYLCASSRDRGSRETQYFGPGTRLLVL.

Details on this clone: The sequence runs out 3 residues before the end of the CDR3; the remainder is reconstructed from the germline J gene. The rearrangement uses TRBV5-6 and TRBJ2-1; 12 nucleotides match TRBD1. CDR1 is SGHDT and CDR2 is YYEEEE in the germline V gene. There are 14 residues in the CDR3. V gave up 6 bases and J gave up 8 bases; unmatched junction bases: 6. The sequenced part of the CDR3 DNA is TGTGCCAGCACCGGGACAGGGGGCACATATGAG. Protein: CASTGTGGTYE. Given in full, the CDR3 is CASTGTGGTYEQFF.

With regard to this clone: The read terminates 3 residues ahead of where the CDR3 ends, so the germline J gene completes it. V and J are TRBV5-1 and TRBJ1-4, with TRBD1 matching over 7 bases. Germline CDR1 and CDR2: SGHRS and YFSETQ. The CDR3 runs 13 residues. The ends lost 5 bases at V and 10 bases at J; junction bases unmatched: 8. CDR3 in amino acids: CASRLRDSGKLFF. Partial CDR3 DNA: TGCGCCAGCAGGCTCCGGGACAGCGGAAAA.

As for this clone: The CDR3 goes on 3 residues after the read ends, and that part is filled in from the germline J gene. This chain connects TRBV7-6 to TRBJ1-1; the D gene is possibly TRBD1 (6 bases). CDR1 and CDR2 from the germline V gene are SGHVS and FNYEAQ. CDR3 length: 15 amino acids. The sequenced CDR3 bases are TGTGCCAGCAGCCTAACCGGGACAACCCAAGAGACC. Translation: CASSLTGTTQET. The whole CDR3 protein reads CASSLTGTTQETAFF.

For this clone: The missing CDR3 end, 3 residues past where the read stops, is filled in from the germline J gene. This chain uses TRBV5-5 with TRBJ2-3; TRBD1 agrees at 7 bases. Unmatched junction bases numbered 5, after V lost 5 bases and J lost 5 bases. This CDR3 has 13 amino acids. Germline lookup yields CDR1 SGHKS and CDR2 YYEKEE (reference sequence). Here the CDR3 reads CASRTGMGDTQYF. The DNA read from the CDR3 is TGTGCCAGCAGGACAGGGATGGGAGATACG.